These T cell receptor beta chains were read from a single sample in a study of T cells in Graves' hyperthyroidism and ophthalmopathy. TCRdb used MiXCR to reprocess the multiplex PCR reads, holding one entry per CDR3 protein. The repertoire includes roughly 840,000 distinct CDR3 sequences, 38% of them detected once, and 8.9% sits in the top ten. The specimen sequenced was blood. The source of these receptors is a man aged 18 to 29 with Graves' hyperthyroidism. Both conserved end residues are part of each CDR3. D genes are given only for firm matches. Clone size appears in some rows only: once, few, many, or a class for an expanded clone.

clone size	V gene	D gene	J gene	CDR3 protein	CDR3 DNA
many	TRBV29-1	.	TRBJ2-7	CSVEDSPSEQYF	TGCAGCGTTGAAGACAGCCCCAGCGAGCAGTACTTC
many	TRBV2	TRBD1	TRBJ1-2	CASSRLQGANGYTF	TGTGCCAGCAGTAGGCTTCAGGGGGCGAATGGCTACACCTTC
few	TRBV7-9	.	TRBJ2-7	CASSAGQMTYEQYF	TGTGCCAGCAGCGCGGGACAGATGACTTACGAGCAGTACTTC
.	TRBV10-1	.	TRBJ1-6	CASSQIGDSYAKGSPLHF	TGCGCCAGCAGCCAGATAGGGGATTCGTATGCTAAGGGTTCACCCCTCCACTTT
.	TRBV9	TRBD1	TRBJ1-6	CASSPTLTGRNSPLHF	TGTGCCAGCAGCCCCACCCTGACAGGGCGAAATTCACCCCTCCACTTT
few	TRBV5-5	.	TRBJ1-4	CASSRLSDNEKLFF	TGTGCCAGCAGCCGACTGAGCGATAATGAAAAACTGTTTTTT
many	TRBV20-1	.	TRBJ1-2	CSASGAGPYGYTF	TGCAGTGCTAGTGGGGCGGGGCCCTATGGCTACACCTTC
many	TRBV7-9	TRBD1	TRBJ1-5	CAASRGQGDQPQHF	TGTGCCGCGTCCAGGGGACAGGGTGATCAGCCCCAGCATTTT
.	TRBV2	.	TRBJ1-2	CASGDTTGLGMNGYTF	TGTGCCAGCGGGGACACAACGGGTTTAGGGATGAATGGCTACACCTTC
few	TRBV11-2	TRBD1	TRBJ2-7	CASSLDITGADEQYF	TGTGCCAGCAGCTTAGATATCACAGGGGCGGACGAGCAGTACTTC
few	TRBV7-9	TRBD1	TRBJ2-7	CASSPPRDRVFHEQYF	TGTGCCAGCAGCCCCCCCCGGGACAGGGTCTTCCACGAGCAGTACTTC
few	TRBV28	.	TRBJ2-7	CASSLPGRREQYF	TGTGCCAGCAGTTTGCCGGGACGGCGCGAGCAGTACTTC
.	TRBV2	.	TRBJ2-5	CASSARGSGETQYF	TGTGCCAGCAGCGCCCGGGGGAGTGGAGAGACCCAGTACTTC
many	TRBV19	.	TRBJ2-7	CASSGSTGYEQYF	TGTGCCAGTAGTGGGTCGACAGGCTACGAGCAGTACTTC
.	TRBV4-2	.	TRBJ1-5	CASSHGSYQPQHF	TGTGCCAGCAGCCACGGAAGTTATCAGCCCCAGCATTTT
.	TRBV12-3/TRBV12-4	.	TRBJ2-5	CASSFQGSEETQYF	TGTGCCAGCAGTTTTCAGGGAAGCGAGGAGACCCAGTACTTC
many	TRBV29-1	TRBD1	TRBJ2-7	CSVGQGNNYEQYF	TGCAGCGTTGGACAGGGAAACAACTACGAGCAGTACTTC
many	TRBV24-1	TRBD1	TRBJ2-7	CATRKPGTGGHEQYF	TGTGCCACCAGGAAGCCAGGGACAGGGGGTCACGAGCAGTACTTC
many	TRBV29-1	.	TRBJ2-2	CSVAAFGELFF	TGCAGCGTTGCCGCCTTCGGGGAGCTGTTTTTT
.	TRBV9	.	TRBJ1-1	CASSQEARPTEAFF	TGTGCCAGCAGCCAAGAGGCCAGACCCACTGAAGCTTTCTTT
.	TRBV10-3	.	TRBJ2-7	CAISQGGVEQYF	TGTGCCATCAGTCAGGGCGGGGTCGAGCAGTACTTC
.	TRBV5-4	.	TRBJ2-7	CASTINRVFDEQYF	TGTGCCAGCACCATTAACAGGGTTTTCGACGAGCAGTACTTC
.	TRBV4-2	TRBD2	TRBJ2-7	CASSQVSGTLDEQYF	TGTGCCAGCAGCCAAGTTAGCGGGACCCTGGACGAGCAGTACTTC
once	TRBV12-3/TRBV12-4	.	TRBJ1-2	CASSFNEVNYGYTF	TGTGCCAGCAGTTTCAATGAGGTTAACTATGGCTACACCTTC
.	TRBV29-1	.	TRBJ1-2	CSAKRGELGYTF	TGCAGCGCCAAGAGGGGCGAGCTGGGCTACACCTTC
.	TRBV7-6	.	TRBJ2-7	CASSTDRQHEQYF	TGTGCCAGCAGCACGGACCGGCAACACGAGCAGTACTTC
many	TRBV7-2	.	TRBJ1-3	CASSLSRSSGNTIYF	TGTGCCAGCAGCTTATCCAGAAGCTCTGGAAACACCATATATTTT
many	TRBV29-1	.	TRBJ1-1	CSVDQRGHPEAFF	TGCAGCGTTGATCAGCGGGGACACCCTGAAGCTTTCTTT
.	TRBV6-1	.	TRBJ2-2	CASGKGNTGELFF	TGTGCCAGTGGAAAGGGCAACACCGGGGAGCTGTTTTTT
.	TRBV20-1	TRBD2	TRBJ2-5	CSARDPLAGDRETQYF	TGCAGTGCTAGAGACCCCTTAGCGGGAGATCGGGAGACCCAGTACTTC
.	TRBV7-2	TRBD1	TRBJ2-2	CASIPGQKTGELFF	TGTGCCAGCATCCCGGGACAGAAGACCGGGGAGCTGTTTTTT
once	TRBV6-5	.	TRBJ2-7	CASSFVEGAEQYF	TGTGCCAGCAGTTTCGTGGAAGGGGCCGAGCAGTACTTC
many	TRBV20-1	TRBD1	TRBJ1-1	CSARGQGSTEAFF	TGCAGTGCTAGAGGACAGGGTTCCACTGAAGCTTTCTTT